The 3 T cell receptor beta chains given below trace back to one sample, sequenced in a study of cytomegalovirus exposure and HLA in healthy donors (dated by TCRdb to 2015 to 2018). The library was built by means of the immunoSEQ multiplex PCR assay. For the multiplex PCR, a mixture combining 60 forward primers for TCR Vbeta segments and 13 reverse primers for TCR Jbeta segments was used. TCRdb obtained this table from immuneACCESS and retained in-frame rearrangements with V and J assigned. These tables miss some clones; where compared with another copy, unresolved V genes account for less than half of the shortfall, and the remainder is unexplained. The sample yields some 150,000 clones; about 80% were counted once. The ten top clones hold 9.5% to 10% of the sample. Sequencing was carried out using PBMCs. The receptors come from a man aged 18 to 30 in good health and CMV-seropositive.

Remarks on this clone: Sequence at one end of the junction differs from germline and may be a read error. The chain joins TRBV5-1 to TRBJ1-2; D not certain. The CDR3 contains 15 residues. The germline V gene has CDR1 SGHRS and CDR2 YFSETQ. DNA of the CDR3: TGCGCCAGCGGCTTGGAGGCGTCAGGCCCGGATGGCTACACCTTC. Translation gives CASGLEASGPDGYTF.

The rearrangement uses TRBV7-9 and TRBJ2-7; 12 bases match TRBD2. Germline-derived CDR1 and CDR2 are SEHNR and FQNEAQ (reference sequence). Unmatched junction bases numbered 3, after V lost 3 bases and J lost 0 bases. The CDR3 runs 16 residues. The CDR3 sequence is CASSFRTSGNSYEQYF. The CDR3 DNA reads as TGTGCCAGCAGCTTCCGGACTAGCGGGAACTCCTACGAGCAGTACTTC.

J is TRBJ1-2 and V is TRBV18, with 9 nucleotides matching TRBD1. The CDR3 consists of 15 residues. Unmatched junction bases numbered 9, after V lost 2 bases and J lost 8 bases. Germline CDR1 KGHSH, CDR2 LQKENI. CDR3 sequence (DNA): TGTGCCAGCTCACCAACACCGGGACAGGGTATCGGCTACACCTTC. Residues: CASSPTPGQGIGYTF.